The rows below give T cell receptor beta chains drawn from one sample of a study of shared clonotypes between healthy human individuals. Repertoires were generated with immunoSEQ multiplex PCR, while TCRdb's copy carries only in-frame clones and drops some. The repertoire holds 450,000 to 500,000 clones, with approximately 79% as singletons. The sequencing sample was made of PBMCs. The source of these receptors is a woman in her thirties or forties in good health. Some clones in this sample may be carry-over from other donors' samples. The CDR3 runs from the conserved cysteine through the conserved F or W. D genes are given only for firm matches. Clone sizes are given selectively: once, few, many, or a class where the clone is expanded.

clone_size,d_call,v_call,j_call,cdr3_aa,cdr3_nt
-,-,TRBV5-1,TRBJ2-1,CASSSQTSTNEQFF,TGCGCCAGCAGCTCCCAGACCAGCACCAATGAGCAGTTCTTC
-,-,TRBV7-2,TRBJ2-2,CASSLYWGSDGELFF,TGTGCCAGCAGCTTATATTGGGGGAGCGACGGGGAGCTGTTTTTT
-,-,TRBV6-1,TRBJ1-2,CASVASGVNYGYTF,TGTGCCAGCGTTGCATCCGGGGTTAACTATGGCTACACCTTC
-,TRBD1,TRBV29-1,TRBJ1-3,CSAGQTSGNTIYF,TGCAGCGCGGGACAGACCTCTGGAAACACCATATATTTT
-,-,TRBV6-1,TRBJ1-5,CASSEGQPQHF,TGTGCCAGCAGTGAGGGGCAGCCCCAGCATTTT
-,TRBD2,TRBV7-2,TRBJ2-4,CASSFKRENIQYF,TGTGCCAGCAGCTTTAAGCGGGAGAACATTCAGTACTTC
-,TRBD1,TRBV5-1,TRBJ1-2,CASSLATGDGYTF,TGCGCCAGCAGCTTGGCCACAGGGGATGGCTACACCTTC
few,-,TRBV4-1,TRBJ2-1,CASSQFGQRVYNEQFF,TGCGCCAGCAGCCAATTCGGACAGCGCGTCTACAATGAGCAGTTCTTC
-,-,TRBV5-4,TRBJ2-2,CASSLDGTGELFF,TGTGCCAGCAGCTTGGATGGCACCGGGGAGCTGTTTTTT
once,-,TRBV9,TRBJ2-7,CASSVEGNEQYF,TGTGCCAGCAGCGTAGAAGGAAACGAGCAGTACTTC
-,TRBD1,TRBV4-2,TRBJ1-2,CASSPTDRDESGYTF,TGTGCCAGCAGCCCAACCGACAGGGATGAAAGTGGCTACACCTTC
many,-,TRBV25-1,TRBJ1-4,CASSGYRETNEKLFF,TGTGCCAGCAGTGGCTACAGGGAAACTAATGAAAAACTGTTTTTT
-,-,TRBV7-6,TRBJ2-7,CASSSDPYEQYF,TGTGCCAGCAGCTCCGACCCTTACGAGCAGTACTTC
-,TRBD1,TRBV7-2,TRBJ2-1,CASKPGGTAYNEQFF,TGTGCCAGCAAACCAGGTGGGACAGCCTACAATGAGCAGTTCTTC
once,TRBD1,TRBV7-9,TRBJ1-4,CASSPWDRGNEKLFF,TGTGCCAGCAGCCCCTGGGACAGGGGGAATGAAAAACTGTTTTTT
-,TRBD1,TRBV6-1,TRBJ1-1,CASRQGLNTEAFF,TGTGCCAGCCGACAGGGCCTGAACACTGAAGCTTTCTTT
-,-,TRBV28,TRBJ2-7,CASSLLKRVTYEQYF,TGTGCCAGCAGTTTACTCAAACGGGTTACCTACGAGCAGTACTTC
-,-,TRBV18,TRBJ1-5,CASSPVGSSNQPQHF,TGTGCCAGCTCACCAGTAGGGAGTAGCAATCAGCCCCAGCATTTT
few,TRBD2,TRBV5-1,TRBJ2-5,CASSGIGTSEETQYF,TGCGCCAGCAGCGGAATCGGGACTAGCGAAGAGACCCAGTACTTC
-,TRBD1,TRBV7-9,TRBJ2-1,CASSFGQGYYNEQFF,TGTGCCAGCAGCTTTGGACAGGGGTATTACAATGAGCAGTTCTTC
-,-,TRBV18,TRBJ1-2,CASSPTHGTIGYGYTF,TGTGCCAGCTCACCAACGCACGGGACTATAGGCTATGGCTACACCTTC
-,-,TRBV7-2,TRBJ1-1,CASSLGPKNTEAFF,TGTGCCAGCAGCTTGGGACCGAAGAACACTGAAGCTTTCTTT
-,-,TRBV27,TRBJ1-1,CASSFRGPNTEAFF,TGTGCCAGCAGTTTCCGGGGCCCGAACACTGAAGCTTTCTTT
-,TRBD2,TRBV27,TRBJ2-7,CASTVYSSGGAAGYEQYF,TGTGCCAGCACAGTTTATAGTAGCGGGGGGGCCGCGGGCTACGAGCAGTACTTC
-,-,TRBV5-3,TRBJ1-2,CARTGRGVWYGYTF,TGTGCCAGAACGGGACGGGGGGTTTGGTATGGCTACACCTTC
-,TRBD1,TRBV28,TRBJ1-5,CASNGDSYQPQHF,TGTGCCAGCAACGGGGACAGTTATCAGCCCCAGCATTTT
-,-,TRBV6-5,TRBJ2-6,CASSYSKSGANVLTF,TGTGCCAGCAGTTACTCGAAGTCTGGGGCCAACGTCCTGACTTTC
-,-,TRBV13,TRBJ2-1,CASSLGSGNEQFF,TGTGCCAGCAGCTTAGGCTCGGGCAATGAGCAGTTCTTC
-,-,TRBV19,TRBJ1-2,CASKEQGGHGYTF,TGTGCCAGTAAAGAGCAGGGCGGACATGGCTACACCTTC
-,-,TRBV25-1,TRBJ2-7,CASSVAERSYEQYF,TGTGCCAGCAGTGTGGCGGAACGCTCCTACGAGCAGTACTTC
-,-,TRBV28,TRBJ2-4,CASSSPMLAKNIQYF,TGTGCCAGCAGTTCACCTATGTTAGCCAAAAACATTCAGTACTTC